Listed here are 5 T cell receptor beta chains from one sample, sequenced in a study of CD8 T cells in Susac syndrome (dated by TCRdb to about 2019). Libraries were made using the immunoSEQ multiplex PCR assay. RNA was extracted using the RNeasy kit, and about 0.45 to 1 microgram was reverse transcribed with random hexamers. TCRdb reprocessed the public reads (quality trimming at Q25 with fastp, clone calling with MiXCR) and kept in-frame beta chains. Entries that share a CDR3 protein sequence are merged under the most common genes and DNA. The sample contains 180,000 or so distinct CDR3 sequences, approximately 94% of them found a single time. The ten largest clones capture 0.085% to 0.13% of the sample. The sequenced sample consisted of CD4+ T cells from PBMCs. These receptors came from a human donor in good health.

This clonotype was detected only once. The chain is built from TRBV7-2 and TRBJ2-7; D may be TRBD1 (5 bases). Per germline, CDR1 SGHTA and CDR2 FQGNSA. V was clipped by 4 bases and J by 5 bases, with 18 bases between them. CDR3 length: 15 amino acids. The CDR3 reads CASSSQLGRENEQYF. As DNA, the CDR3 is TGTGCCAGCAGCTCCCAGCTAGGCAGGGAAAACGAGCAGTACTTC.

The rearrangement joins TRBV3-1 to TRBJ1-1; TRBD1 is a possible D gene (5 bases). CDR1 LGHDT and CDR2 YNNKEL come from the germline V gene (reference sequence). V was clipped by 6 bases and J by 4 bases, with 18 bases between them. This CDR3 has 15 residues. DNA of the CDR3: TGTGCCAGCAGTAAGGGGCAGGGCGGAGGCACTGAAGCTTTCTTT. It specifies CASSKGQGGGTEAFF.

The chain links TRBV15 to TRBJ2-3; D is possibly TRBD1 (6 bases). The germline V gene encodes CDR1 LNHNV and CDR2 YYDKDF (reference sequence). The CDR3 totals 17 residues. V lost 5 bases to trimming and J lost 1 base, with 19 bases between them. The CDR3 sequence: CATSEGLGGVGTDTQYF. The DNA of the CDR3 is TGTGCCACCAGCGAGGGGTTAGGGGGAGTCGGCACAGATACGCAGTATTTT.

The V and J genes are TRBV29-1 and TRBJ1-4; D gene uncertain. The V end was cut by 7 bases, the J end by 8 bases, with 11 bases between. The CDR3 extends over 11 amino acids. Per germline, CDR1 SQVTM and CDR2 ANQGSEA. The CDR3 bases are TGCAGCGGCGGTGGGGTCGAAAAACTGTTTTTT. Translated: CSGGGVEKLFF.

The rearrangement links TRBV5-6 to TRBJ2-1; D ambiguous. There are 17 residues in the CDR3. Germline CDR1 SGHDT, CDR2 YYEEEE. Trimming removed 2 bases from V and 6 bases from J, with 21 bases in between. CDR3: CASSLYTSKLAANEQFF. DNA of the CDR3: TGTGCCAGCAGCTTATACACGAGTAAGCTTGCTGCCAATGAGCAGTTCTTC.